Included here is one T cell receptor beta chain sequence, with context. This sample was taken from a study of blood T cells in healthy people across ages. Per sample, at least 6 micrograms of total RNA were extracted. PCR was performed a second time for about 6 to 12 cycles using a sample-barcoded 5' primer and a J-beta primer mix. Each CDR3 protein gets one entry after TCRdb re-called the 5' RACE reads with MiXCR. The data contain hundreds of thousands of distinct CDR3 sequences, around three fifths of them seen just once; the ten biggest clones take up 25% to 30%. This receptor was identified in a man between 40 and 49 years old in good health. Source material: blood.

CDR3 residues: CASLDQSLSYEQYF. In DNA form, the CDR3 reads TGTGCCAGCCTCGACCAGTCACTCTCCTACGAGCAGTACTTC. The J gene is TRBJ2-7, the V gene TRBV28, with D hard to call. This CDR3 is 14 amino acids long. V shed 8 bases and J shed 0 bases, with 14 bases lying between them. The V gene's germline CDR1 is MDHEN and CDR2 SYDVKM.